This T cell receptor (beta chain) was observed in a study of OX40 agonist ivuxolimab in advanced cancers. Across the study: Allowance was made for prior anti-PD-1, anti-PD-L1 or anti-CTLA-4 therapy, and around 41% had some.

Sequenced by immunoSEQ multiplex PCR; TCRdb stores in-frame clones only, minus some. Of about 64,000 clones in the sample, roughly 80% are singletons; the top ten hold roughly 2%. The V and J ends lost 7 bases and 5 bases respectively, with 14 bases between them. The CDR3 extends over 13 amino acids. Germline loops: CDR1 MGHDK, CDR2 SYGVNS. The TCR originated in an adult with an advanced solid tumor such as melanoma, head and neck, liver or kidney cancer. This chain links TRBV25-1 with TRBJ2-5; maybe TRBD1 (6 bases). The sequencing used CD4+ or CD8+ T cells sorted from blood, collected in a trial of the OX40 agonist ivuxolimab. CDR3 DNA: TGTGCCAGCAACAACAGGGTTGGGGAGACCCAGTACTTC. Protein product: CASNNRVGETQYF.